This TCR beta chain was captured by sequencing in a study of blood T cells in healthy people across ages. Study observations and caveats: Among long-lived donors, naive CD4+ cells were more numerous and diversity higher than in aged donors.

A sample-barcoded 5' primer and a J-beta primer mix were used in a second PCR of roughly 7 to 11 cycles. TCRdb itself ran the 5' RACE reads through MiXCR, one entry per CDR3 protein. The sample gives fewer than 800,000 distinct CDR3 sequences, 25% of which show up once; more than 8.5% is in the top ten. About this clonotype itself: Antigen unknown.

The trim removed 5 bases at V and 3 bases at J, leaving 7 bases unmatched. The CDR3 totals 14 residues. CDR1 and CDR2 (germline): SGHRS, YFSETQ. The same sample was also studied in work on T cells of mothers and their children. That investigation notes: In the second PCR, M1S primer introduced barcodes and 2-4 random bases. Thymic selection, a shaping force on TCR recombination output, acts similarly in related and unrelated pairs. Overlap ran slightly, non-significantly higher for related than unrelated mother-child pairs.

This sequence originates from a boy between 10 and 17 years old in good health. Sequenced material: blood. The chain has TRBV5-1 and TRBJ2-7, with 8 nucleotides matching TRBD1. CDR3 DNA: TGCGCCAGCAGTCCGGACAGGGAATTCTACGAGCAGTACTTC. Translation gives CASSPDREFYEQYF.